The 22 T cell receptor beta chains below all came from one sample that was sequenced in a study of immune evolution from preneoplasia to lung adenocarcinoma (dated by TCRdb to about 2021). To prepare the library, the immunoSEQ multiplex PCR assay was applied. TCRdb carries this immuneACCESS record with in-frame sequences only. Its versions omit some clonotypes, under half of them owing to an unresolved V gene in the studies checked, with the rest unexplained. Here the sample has 9,500 to 10,000 clones; 79% occur a single time. 10% to 15% of the sample goes to the ten largest clones. The specimen was FFPE lung adenocarcinoma in situ tissue. The cell subset or site label here, explained by the study, means: preinvasive adenocarcinoma in situ (AIS). The receptors here all came from a person older than 75 with lung adenocarcinoma.

This sequence joins TRBV5-4 and TRBJ1-4, with TRBD1 matching 8 bases. The trim removed 4 bases at V and 5 bases at J, leaving 16 bases unmatched. The CDR3 runs to 18 residues. Germline-derived CDR1 and CDR2 are SGHNT and YYREEE (reference sequence). Here the CDR3 reads CASSPHRTPGTGNEKLFF. CDR3 coding DNA: TGTGCCAGCAGCCCCCATCGTACCCCCGGGACAGGAAATGAAAAACTGTTTTTT.

The rearrangement joins TRBV6-5 to TRBJ2-7, with D possibly matching TRBD2 (5 bases). The germline gives CDR1 MNHEY, CDR2 SVGAGI. The germline V and J ends were trimmed by 3 bases and 4 bases, with 16 bases remaining between them. The CDR3 totals 15 residues. The CDR3, as DNA: TGTGCCAGCAGTTATGGGTTGGGTCGAGGGTACGAGCAGTACTTC. Encoded protein: CASSYGLGRGYEQYF.

The gene calls are TRBV9 and TRBJ2-3, with D tentatively TRBD1 or TRBD2 (6 bases each). The V gene lost 3 bases and the J gene lost 4 bases, with 15 bases spanning the gap. The CDR3 has 15 residues. Germline V gene lookup returns CDR1 SGDLS and CDR2 YYNGEE. The CDR3 DNA reads TGTGCCAGCAGCGAGGCCCCGGGGGCCGCAGATACGCAGTATTTT. As protein: CASSEAPGAADTQYF.

The chain employs TRBV5-4 and TRBJ2-5; D is unresolved. V shed 3 bases and J shed 1 base, with 13 bases lying between them. The length of the CDR3 is 15 residues. From germline, CDR1 is SGHNT and CDR2 YYREEE (reference sequence). In DNA, the CDR3 is TGTGCCAGCAGCTGGAGTGGTGTACGCCAAGAGACCCAGTACTTC. It translates to CASSWSGVRQETQYF.

Here the CDR3 DNA reads TGTGCCAGCAGTGACAGTAATCAAGAGACCCAGTACTTC. Translated, it gives CASSDSNQETQYF. The chain combines TRBV5-5 with TRBJ2-5; D is perhaps TRBD1 (5 bases). The length of the CDR3 is 13 residues. V gave up 5 bases and J gave up 2 bases, with 10 bases separating them. Germline V gives CDR1 SGHKS, CDR2 YYEKEE (reference sequence).

This chain joins TRBV5-8 and TRBJ2-3; D is possibly TRBD1 (6 bases). This CDR3 region has 14 residues. Trimming cost V 3 bases and J 6 bases, with 14 bases left between them. Per germline, CDR1 SGHTS and CDR2 YDEGEE. The CDR3 here is CASSSMTGADTQYF. CDR3 coding DNA: TGTGCCAGCAGCTCAATGACAGGAGCGGATACGCAGTATTTT.

This clone was seen only a few times. The chain carries TRBV6-5 and TRBJ2-4; 7 nucleotides align to TRBD2. CDR1 and CDR2 (germline): MNHEY, SVGAGI. Trimming took 0 bases from V and 9 from J; bases not matched to a gene: 11. The CDR3 length is 16 residues. The CDR3 protein is CASSYSTGGHISIQYF. Here the CDR3 DNA reads TGTGCCAGCAGTTACTCGACGGGGGGTCATATTAGCATTCAGTACTTC.

The chain combines TRBV5-5 with TRBJ2-7; TRBD1 matches 9 bases. Germline V gene data show CDR1 as SGHKS and CDR2 as YYEKEE (reference sequence). V shed 0 bases and J 11 bases; nucleotides not matched to a gene: 6. The CDR3 loop spans 13 amino acids. The CDR3 region is CASSLAPGQGKYF. CDR3 coding DNA: TGTGCCAGCAGCTTGGCACCGGGACAGGGTAAGTACTTC.

V is TRBV14 and J is TRBJ2-7; TRBD2 is a possible D gene (5 bases). CDR1 SGHDN and CDR2 FVKESK come from the germline V gene. Trimming cost V 4 bases and J 1 base, with 11 bases left between them. The CDR3 has 14 residues. CDR3 sequence (DNA): TGTGCCAGCAGCCCCCGGACGGGGTCCTACGAGCAGTACTTC. Translated, it gives CASSPRTGSYEQYF.

The chain carries TRBV5-1 and TRBJ2-3; 8 positions agree with TRBD2. Germline V gene lookup returns CDR1 SGHRS and CDR2 YFSETQ. The ends lost 1 base at V and 6 bases at J; junction bases unmatched: 10. CDR3 size: 16 residues. CDR3: CASSLSGLGSLDTQYF. CDR3 in DNA: TGCGCCAGCAGCTTGTCGGGACTAGGTAGTTTGGATACGCAGTATTTT.

V and J are TRBV4-2 and TRBJ1-3; D not resolved. Germline CDR1 is LGHNA and CDR2 is YNFKEQ. The CDR3 extends over 14 amino acids. Trimming left V 1 base short and J 0 bases short, with 4 bases between. In nucleotides, the CDR3 is TGTGCCAGCAGCCAAGTGGGCTCTGGAAACACCATATATTTT. This encodes CASSQVGSGNTIYF.

This chain joins TRBV30 and TRBJ2-7, with a weak D call TRBD1 (5 bases). CDR3 size: 13 residues. Germline V CDR1 and CDR2: GTSNPN, SVGIG (reference sequence). The V gene lost 4 bases and the J gene lost 10 bases, with 20 bases spanning the gap. The CDR3 region has the DNA TGTGCCTGGACAGGGCTGGGAAGGTGGGAACAGTACTTC. This gives the protein CAWTGLGRWEQYF.

The genes are TRBV4-1 and TRBJ1-1, with a possible D match to TRBD1 (6 bases). Germline V lookup: CDR1 MGHRA, CDR2 YSYEKL. The V and J ends lost 3 bases and 7 bases respectively, with 15 bases between them. The CDR3 covers 14 residues. CDR3: CASSHPFRGIEAFF. CDR3 DNA sequence: TGCGCCAGCAGCCACCCCTTCAGGGGAATTGAAGCTTTCTTT.

CDR3 loop: CASSQDATSGVGYEQYF. CDR3 bases: TGCGCCAGCAGCCAAGATGCGACTAGCGGGGTAGGCTACGAGCAGTACTTC. This chain connects TRBV4-1 to TRBJ2-7, with 11 nucleotides matching TRBD2. This CDR3 has 17 residues. Germline loops: CDR1 MGHRA, CDR2 YSYEKL. The ends lost 0 bases at V and 3 bases at J; junction bases unmatched: 7.

The chain uses TRBV5-6 and TRBJ2-7; D is uncertain. Trimming stripped 3 bases from V and 5 bases from J, with 18 bases between. Germline V gene data show CDR1 as SGHDT and CDR2 as YYEEEE. CDR3 size: 15 residues. CDR3 DNA sequence: TGTGCCAGCAGCTCGTGGTCATCCTCGGGCCACGAGCAGTACTTC. Translated: CASSSWSSSGHEQYF.

Regarding this clone: At one of its ends the junction is not consistent with the germline gene, which may arise from a read error. CDR3 nucleotide sequence: TGTGCTAGCAGCCCTAGCGGGGGAGACACCGGGGAGCTGTTTTTT. Translating it yields CASSPSGGDTGELFF. The genes are TRBV7-7 and TRBJ2-2; 10 bases line up with TRBD2. The CDR3 spans 15 residues. The germline CDR1 and CDR2 sequences are SSHAT and FNYEAQ (reference sequence).

The gene calls are TRBV5-6 and TRBJ2-2; D is undetermined. The V gene lost 0 bases and the J gene lost 7 bases, with 7 bases spanning the gap. The CDR3 contains 13 residues. Germline values: CDR1 SGHDT, CDR2 YYEEEE. Here the CDR3 reads CASSLDSLGELFF. CDR3 coding DNA: TGTGCCAGCAGCTTGGACAGTCTCGGGGAGCTGTTTTTT.

This sequence joins TRBV2 and TRBJ2-7; 7 bases match TRBD1. The J segment lost 5 bases and the V segment lost 6 bases, leaving 10 bases of the junction unmatched. The CDR3 runs 14 residues. Germline-derived CDR1 and CDR2 are SNHLY and FYNNEI. The CDR3 loop reads CASSQGQTLDEQYF. The CDR3 nucleotides are TGTGCCAGCAGCCAGGGACAGACACTAGACGAGCAGTACTTC.

V usage is TRBV6-5 and J usage is TRBJ2-5; D perhaps matches TRBD2 (5 bases). V was pared by 5 bases and J by 2 bases, with 9 bases between. Per the germline V gene, CDR1 is MNHEY and CDR2 is SVGAGI. The CDR3 runs 13 residues. DNA for the CDR3: TGTGCCAGCAGTGAGGACTTACAAGAGACCCAGTACTTC. Amino acids: CASSEDLQETQYF.

The J gene is TRBJ2-5, the V gene TRBV18, with D possibly matching TRBD2 (5 bases). V shed 0 bases and J shed 1 base, with 15 bases lying between them. CDR3 length equals 17 residues. CDR1 is KGHSH, CDR2 LQKENI, per germline. The CDR3 coding sequence is TGTGCCAGCTCACCACCGGGCAGGCAACTAGGCCAAGAGACCCAGTACTTC. Protein product: CASSPPGRQLGQETQYF.

This clone was recorded only once. V and J are TRBV15 and TRBJ2-3; a possible D gene is TRBD2 (7 bases). Germline assignment: CDR1 LNHNV and CDR2 YYDKDF (reference sequence). V lost 4 bases, J lost 5 bases, and 16 bases lay in between. CDR3 length: 15 amino acids. This chain's CDR3 is CATSKNRGAGDTQYF. Written as DNA, the CDR3 is TGTGCCACCAGCAAGAATCGGGGGGCGGGAGATACGCAGTATTTT. Looking up the rest from reference TRBV15 and TRBJ2-3 gives the full variable domain: DAMVIQNPRYQVTQFGKPVTLSCSQTLNHNVMYWYQQKSSQAPKLLFHYYDKDFNNEADTPDNFQSRRPNTSFCFLDIRSPGLGDTAMYLCATSKNRGAGDTQYFGPGTRLTVL.

V gene TRBV5-6 combines with J gene TRBJ2-2; D is unclear. Germline loops: CDR1 SGHDT, CDR2 YYEEEE. Trimming removed 1 base from V and 7 bases from J, with 8 bases in between. The CDR3 spans 13 residues. This CDR3 reads CASSLSEGGELFF. The CDR3, as DNA: TGTGCCAGCAGCTTGAGTGAAGGCGGGGAGCTGTTTTTT.